Below are 10 T cell receptor beta chains sequenced from a single sample in a study of blood T cell repertoires in COVID-19. Some clones are missing from TCRdb's copy, which holds only in-frame ones; the method was immunoSEQ multiplex PCR. The sample yields around 200,000 clones, approximately 81% seen once. Sequenced: peripheral blood. The receptor source for this set is a woman of 80 years or more with acute or convalescent COVID-19.

The CDR3 region is CASSIAQGRTGELFF. The CDR3 nucleotides read TGTGCCAGTAGTATAGCCCAGGGGCGGACCGGGGAGCTGTTTTTT. The chain is built from TRBV19 and TRBJ2-2; maybe TRBD1 (6 bases). Germline V gene lookup returns CDR1 LNHDA and CDR2 SQIVND (reference sequence). The germline V and J ends were trimmed by 1 base and 5 bases, with 11 bases remaining between them. The CDR3 extends over 15 amino acids. Full variable domain (outside the CDR3, taken from reference TRBV19 and TRBJ2-2): DGGITQSPKYLFRKEGQNVTLSCEQNLNHDAMYWYRQDPGQGLRLIYYSQIVNDFQKGDIAEGYSVSREKKESFPLTVTSAQKNPTAFYLCASSIAQGRTGELFFGEGSRLTVL.

The CDR3 region has the DNA TGTGCCAGCAGCTTAGATATCCCGGGAATTCAGCCCCAGCATTTT. Its protein product is CASSLDIPGIQPQHF. V gene TRBV7-2 combines with J gene TRBJ1-5; no reliable D call. Trimming cost V 1 base and J 6 bases, with 13 bases left between them. CDR3 length equals 15 residues. Germline CDR1 reads SGHTA; CDR2 reads FQGNSA.

The CDR3: CASSELLAIQETQYF. CDR3 DNA sequence: TGTGCCAGCAGTGAATTGCTAGCGATACAAGAGACCCAGTACTTC. V is TRBV2 and J is TRBJ2-5, with D maybe TRBD2 (6 bases). This CDR3 region has 15 residues. Per germline, CDR1 SNHLY and CDR2 FYNNEI. Between the trimmed V and J ends, which lost 2 bases and 2 bases, there was a span of 12 bases.

The chain combines TRBV10-3 with TRBJ2-1; 13 bases are a match to TRBD2. Germline V lookup: CDR1 ENHRY, CDR2 SYGVKD. CDR3 length: 18 residues. Trimming at V came to 5 bases and at J to 3 bases, leaving 10 bases not matched to a gene. In DNA form, the CDR3 reads TGTGCCATCAGTCAACCTCGACTAGCGGGAGGCCTCTACAATGAGCAGTTCTTC. Its translation: CAISQPRLAGGLYNEQFF.

The rearrangement uses TRBV7-6 and TRBJ1-1; 7 nucleotides align to TRBD1. From germline, CDR1 is SGHVS and CDR2 FNYEAQ. The V and J ends lost 5 bases and 3 bases, in that order; junction bases with no gene match: 6. The CDR3 extends over 14 amino acids. In DNA form, the CDR3 reads TGTGCCAGCAGCCCGCGGCAGGGGGACACTGAAGCTTTCTTT. This sequence encodes CASSPRQGDTEAFF.

This chain joins TRBV29-1 and TRBJ2-1; 10 bases are a match to TRBD2. V gave up 0 bases and J gave up 10 bases; unmatched junction bases: 9. The germline CDR1 and CDR2 sequences are SQVTM and ANQGSEA. The CDR3 is 15 residues long. CDR3 protein: CSVEDQTSGMGEQFF. For the CDR3, the DNA is TGCAGCGTTGAAGATCAAACTAGCGGGATGGGGGAGCAGTTCTTC.

The sample holds one count of this clone. The V call is TRBV5-1, the J call TRBJ1-2, with D hard to call. In germline, CDR1 is SGHRS, CDR2 YFSETQ. Trimming shortened V by 0 bases and J by 8 bases, and 14 bases separated the two germline ends. The CDR3 loop spans 14 amino acids. CDR3 DNA: TGCGCCAGCAGCTTGGCCCCAACTTCATGGGGCTACACCTTC. It translates to CASSLAPTSWGYTF.

This clone showed up just a few times. This chain uses TRBV27 with TRBJ1-2; the match to TRBD1 covers 9 bases. The CDR3 is made up of 15 amino acids. Germline CDR1 reads MNHEY; CDR2 reads SMNVEV (reference sequence). V shed 6 bases, J shed 3 bases, and the junction held 8 bases outside the gene matches. DNA of the CDR3: TGTGCCAGCAGCGCAATAGGACAGGGGTACTATGGCTACACCTTC. This translates into CASSAIGQGYYGYTF.

J is TRBJ1-1 and V is TRBV3-1 (or the pseudogene TRBV3-2); D is unresolved. Germline assignment: CDR1 LGHDT and CDR2 YNNKEL (reference sequence). This CDR3 is built from 15 residues. V gave up 2 bases and J gave up 4 bases, with 14 bases separating them. In nucleotides, the CDR3 is TGTGCCAGCAGCCAATATGGTACTGAGGGCACTGAAGCTTTCTTT. Translating gives CASSQYGTEGTEAFF.

The chain employs TRBV24-1 and TRBJ2-2, with D possibly matching TRBD2 (7 bases). CDR3 length: 18 amino acids. The V gene lost 5 bases and the J gene lost 0 bases, with 18 bases spanning the gap. The V gene's germline CDR1 is KGHDR and CDR2 SFDVKD. The CDR3, as DNA: TGTGCCACCAGTGCCCCGCCCGGGGGGCCAGCGAACACCGGGGAGCTGTTTTTT. It is translated as CATSAPPGGPANTGELFF.